What follows is one T cell receptor beta chain and its context. The antigen this receptor binds is unknown. Base qualities were left out, and no much larger clone turns up one base away. The immunoSEQ Assay, a bias-controlled multiplex PCR, was used to amplify TCRbeta CDR3 regions from genomic DNA. As for the original processing: The number of nucleated cells in each sample was estimated by amplification of reference gene primers within the assay. To quantify the absolute abundance of each unique TCRbeta CDR3 rearrangement, sequence reads were collapsed and filtered. Productive Simpson clonality was computed per sample as the square root of Simpson's diversity index over productive rearrangements. The clones in this table, taken by TCRdb from immuneACCESS, are in-frame only. Not every clone is retained; where verified, under half of the shortfall comes from an unresolved V gene, and the cause of the rest is unknown. Clonal size and the V and J genes are those of that table, whereas D and trimming came from the DNA. Counted in this sample were some 290,000 clones; more than 85% of them appeared once. The ten largest make up around 3.9% of the sample.

The CDR3 starts with the cysteine, ends with the phenylalanine, and has 19 residues. CDR3 DNA only is kept here, 57 bases in frame from base 1. The germline V gene (reference sequence) specifies MNHEY as CDR1 and SMNVEV as CDR2. Germline trimming amounts to 3 bases on V and 0 bases on J, with 16 as the count of junction bases outside the gene matches. The sample is drawn from a study of blood T cell repertoires in COVID-19 (TCRdb year 2020). In terms of the full investigation: Samples from collaborators originated in the United States, Italy and Spain and spanned both the acute and convalescent phases of COVID-19. The material from the prospective study consisted of cDNA or gDNA derived from T cells, B-cell-depleted T cells, or PBMCs. Deeply sampled blood TCRbeta repertoires from subjects exposed to, actively infected with, or recovered from COVID-19 were included in the dataset. The repertoires were released in a freely available public database intended as a resource for research on the immune response to SARS-CoV-2. The samples were drawn from two sources: the first 160 participants of the ongoing ImmuneRACE study, and approximately 1,300 subjects contributed by 6 global collaborators. The sample metadata nearly always contained a de-identified subject ID, COVID-19 status, age in years and sex. Where available, HLA class I and class II types were taken from metadata supplied by the sample provider and were not determined by assay-based typing. Study-level results and caveats: The quantity of clinical and demographic metadata differed by source and by participant and was supplied without curation.

Participants in the prospective study were enrolled through a virtual design, were aged 18 to 89 years, and lived in about 25 United States geographic areas. To assign participants to cohorts, the prospective study relied on clinical history that participants themselves reported in a screening survey and a study questionnaire. A participant counted as exposed if, within 2 weeks of entering the study, that participant had been in contact with someone who had a PCR-confirmed or clinician-diagnosed COVID-19 case. In the prospective study, whole blood, serum and a nasopharyngeal or oropharyngeal swab were collected from each participant by mobile phlebotomists. Over an approximately 2-month period, participants in the prospective study had the option of providing additional blood draws and questionnaires. Prospective study blood samples were shipped either frozen or at room temperature before DNA extraction.

The specimen sequenced was PBMCs or T cells enriched from blood (not recorded which). Recombination connected TRBV27 to TRBJ1-1; the junction holds 7 bases that match TRBD1. This receptor was obtained from a woman younger than 45 who had been exposed to COVID-19. CDR3 region: CASSFSLGTGDSMNTEAFF. The DNA sequence reads TGTGCCAGCAGTTTTTCTCTCGGGACGGGGGACAGTATGAACACTGAAGCTTTCTTT.